This T cell receptor (beta chain) was obtained from a study of graft-versus-host responses after intestinal transplantation. Study-level findings and limits: GvH clones detected in recipient marrow included some appearing first in ileum or blood. High graft-versus-host to host-versus-graft clonal ratios were seen in allografts of patients with graft-donor T cell macrochimerism.

The protocol was immunoSEQ multiplex PCR, while the TCRdb copy is restricted to in-frame clones and leaves out a portion. Of approximately 38,000 clones in the sample, over 80% were seen once. Comments on this clone: Its antigen is unidentified.

This sequence originates from a human patient who received an intestinal transplant, so some T cells may come from the graft donor. This material consisted of PBMCs, taken about 160 weeks after transplant.

CDR3 sequence (DNA): TGCGCCAGCAGCTTGGGAGGTGACGGGGGGGCTCGAGATACGCAGTATTTT. Translated, it gives CASSLGGDGGARDTQYF. The chain recombines TRBV5-1 with TRBJ2-3, with 8 positions matching TRBD2. Germline V lookup: CDR1 SGHRS, CDR2 YFSETQ. The length of the CDR3 is 17 residues. V shed 0 bases and J 5 bases; nucleotides not matched to a gene: 11.